A single sample is the source of the 29 T cell receptor beta chains below, sequenced in a study of blood T cells in healthy people across ages. The authors ran a second PCR of 7 to 11 cycles using a sample-barcoded 5' primer and a J-beta primer mix. TCRdb re-called the 5' RACE reads through MiXCR, storing one row per CDR3 protein. The sample shows about 1.6 million distinct CDR3 sequences, 30% to 35% of them seen only once. The material sequenced was blood. Receptors were obtained from a woman in her twenties or thirties in good health.

The chain couples TRBV27 to TRBJ1-5; D might be TRBD1 (6 bases). The V end was cut by 6 bases, the J end by 3 bases, with 18 bases between. Germline V CDR1 and CDR2: MNHEY, SMNVEV (reference sequence). The CDR3 loop spans 16 amino acids. The CDR3: CASSRTGTRDNQPQHF. The CDR3 DNA follows: TGTGCCAGCAGCAGGACTGGGACACGAGACAATCAGCCCCAGCATTTT.

The chain employs TRBV20-1 and TRBJ1-3; TRBD1 agrees at 7 bases. Trimming removed 0 bases from V and 10 bases from J; junction bases left unmatched: 9. There are 14 residues in the CDR3. Per the germline V gene, CDR1 is DFQATT and CDR2 is SNEGSKA (reference sequence). CDR3 sequence (DNA): TGCAGTGCTAGAGAGCAGGGGGGTTGGGGTACCATATATTTT. It translates to CSAREQGGWGTIYF.

The V and J genes are TRBV18 and TRBJ1-6, with TRBD1 matching over 7 bases. The CDR3 loop spans 15 amino acids. V lost 4 bases and J lost 9; bases outside the gene matches: 9. Germline CDR1 is KGHSH and CDR2 is LQKENI. The CDR3 is CASSQINRGGSPLHF. The CDR3 coding sequence is TGTGCCAGCTCACAAATAAACAGGGGTGGTTCACCCCTCCACTTT.

This clonotype was recorded at least ten times. An end of the junction differs from the germline gene, which may be a read error. The chain recombines TRBV5-1 with TRBJ1-2, with 11 bases lining up with TRBD1. Germline CDR1 reads SGHRS; CDR2 reads YFSETQ. This CDR3 contains 14 residues. As DNA, the CDR3 is TGTGCCAGCAGTTCGGGACAGGGGGGCTATGGCTACACCTTC. Residues: CASSSGQGGYGYTF.

The chain has TRBV7-9 and TRBJ2-7; a possible D gene is TRBD2 (6 bases). There are 15 residues in the CDR3. Looked up from germline, CDR1 is SEHNR and CDR2 is FQNEAQ (reference sequence). V lost 4 bases to trimming and J lost 4 bases, with 17 bases between them. CDR3 region: CASSSEEDAGYEQYF. The CDR3 coding sequence is TGTGCCAGCAGCTCGGAAGAGGACGCGGGGTACGAGCAGTACTTC.

The table lists this clonotype with a few counts. The chain carries TRBV29-1 and TRBJ2-3; TRBD2 is a possible D gene (5 bases). Trimming took off 6 bases at V and 0 bases at J, with 19 bases between the two ends. From germline, CDR1 is SQVTM and CDR2 ANQGSEA. CDR3 size: 16 residues. The CDR3 region is CSVKRGALSSTDTQYF. In nucleotides, the CDR3 is TGCAGCGTCAAACGGGGTGCGCTCTCTAGCACAGATACGCAGTATTTT.

The chain has TRBV30 and TRBJ1-2, with 9 bases lining up with TRBD1. This CDR3 has 12 residues. Germline trimming cut 4 bases from V and 6 bases from J; bases unmatched to any gene: 3. Germline V gene data show CDR1 as GTSNPN and CDR2 as SVGIG (reference sequence). The CDR3 reads CAWTDRGDGYTF. CDR3 sequence (DNA): TGTGCCTGGACCGACAGGGGGGATGGCTACACCTTC.

The chain has TRBV4-2 and TRBJ1-4, with D unclear. The CDR3 is 17 residues long. V was clipped by 0 bases and J by 4 bases, with 15 bases between them. Per the germline V gene, CDR1 is LGHNA and CDR2 is YNFKEQ. Here the CDR3 reads CASSQDPMTAINEKLFF. CDR3 DNA sequence: TGTGCCAGCAGCCAAGACCCGATGACGGCAATTAATGAAAAACTGTTTTTT.

This clonotype showed up just once. This chain connects TRBV2 to TRBJ2-1; 7 bases agree with TRBD2. This CDR3 region has 15 residues. The junction had 11 bases not matched to a gene; V was cut back by 4 bases and J by 8 bases. Germline CDR1 and CDR2: SNHLY and FYNNEI. In DNA, the CDR3 is TGTGCCAGCAGTGTAAGGACGGGAGGAGGCGATGAGCAGTTCTTC. Amino acid sequence: CASSVRTGGGDEQFF.

The chain has TRBV20-1 and TRBJ2-3, with TRBD2 matching 9 bases. The CDR3 loop spans 14 amino acids. The V and J ends lost 1 base and 6 bases, in that order; junction bases with no gene match: 5. Germline CDR1 is DFQATT and CDR2 is SNEGSKA (reference sequence). CDR3 in amino acids: CSARVAGVPDTQYF. In DNA, the CDR3 is TGCAGTGCTAGAGTAGCGGGGGTTCCGGATACGCAGTATTTT.

In its sample, this clonotype was seen a few times. The chain joins TRBV4-1 to TRBJ2-1; possibly TRBD2 for D (5 bases). The germline V gene has CDR1 MGHRA and CDR2 YSYEKL. Deletions cut 1 base from V and 0 bases from J, with 13 bases between. This CDR3 region has 17 residues. The CDR3 DNA reads as TGCGCCAGCAGCCAAGTGGTAGCCGGGAACTCCTACAATGAGCAGTTCTTC. Translated: CASSQVVAGNSYNEQFF.

The rearrangement uses TRBV5-1 and TRBJ1-5; D not resolved. V was trimmed by 0 bases and J by 7 bases, leaving 11 bases between them. The CDR3 has 14 amino acids. The germline V gene has CDR1 SGHRS and CDR2 YFSETQ. CDR3 amino acids: CASSLDGVRQPQHF. CDR3 nucleotide sequence: TGCGCCAGCAGCTTGGATGGGGTAAGGCAGCCCCAGCATTTT.

This clonotype has ten or more counts. The chain recombines TRBV25-1 with TRBJ2-7; 7 bases match TRBD1. Germline V gives CDR1 MGHDK, CDR2 SYGVNS. The length of the CDR3 is 15 residues. V was clipped by 8 bases and J by 1 base; unmatched bases: 11. For the CDR3, the DNA is TGTGCCAGCGGAGGACCTCGGGACAGATCCTACGAGCAGTACTTC. This gives the protein CASGGPRDRSYEQYF.

This sequence joins TRBV7-9 and TRBJ2-3; D is unclear. The CDR3 has 12 amino acids. V was clipped by 7 bases and J by 3 bases, with 8 bases between them. The germline V gene encodes CDR1 SEHNR and CDR2 FQNEAQ (reference sequence). The CDR3 loop reads CASKGQTDTQYF. The CDR3, as DNA: TGTGCCAGCAAGGGTCAAACAGATACGCAGTATTTT.

The chain is built from TRBV25-1 and TRBJ2-5; D is perhaps TRBD1 (6 bases). The length of the CDR3 is 16 residues. V lost 5 bases to trimming and J lost 5 bases, with 21 bases between them. Germline V gives CDR1 MGHDK, CDR2 SYGVNS. The CDR3 spells CASSFPPGQKWETQYF. In DNA form, the CDR3 reads TGTGCCAGCAGTTTCCCCCCGGGACAAAAATGGGAGACCCAGTACTTC.

There are a few counts of this clonotype. The chain recombines TRBV20-1 with TRBJ1-5; D remains ambiguous. Per the germline V gene, CDR1 is DFQATT and CDR2 is SNEGSKA (reference sequence). This CDR3 region has 15 residues. Trimming removed 4 bases at V and 5 bases at J, with 18 bases between. CDR3 DNA: TGCAGTGCTAATGGACGGCATGACCTTGATCAGCCCCAGCATTTT. Encoded protein: CSANGRHDLDQPQHF.

This clonotype was observed a handful of times. V is TRBV27 and J is TRBJ2-3; TRBD2 is a possible D gene (5 bases). V dropped 4 bases and J dropped 2 bases, with 19 bases sitting between them. This CDR3 spans 17 amino acids. Looked up from germline, CDR1 is MNHEY and CDR2 is SMNVEV (reference sequence). CDR3 sequence: CASSSLAASPVTDTQYF. The DNA for the CDR3 is TGTGCCAGCAGTTCCCTAGCTGCGTCCCCAGTCACAGATACGCAGTATTTT.

This clonotype has just a few counts. CDR3 in amino acids: CASSLVMAGTDTQYF. CDR3 sequence (DNA): TGTGCCAGCAGCCTTGTCATGGCAGGGACAGATACGCAGTATTTT. The V call is TRBV14, the J call TRBJ2-3, with D perhaps matching TRBD1 (5 bases). The CDR3 has 15 amino acids. Germline V lookup: CDR1 SGHDN, CDR2 FVKESK. V lost 4 bases and J 3 bases, leaving 14 bases between the germline ends.

This clonotype occurred a few times. The chain employs TRBV4-1 and TRBJ2-7; D may be TRBD2 (6 bases). V was clipped by 0 bases and J by 4 bases, with 19 bases between them. CDR1 and CDR2 from the germline V gene are MGHRA and YSYEKL. The CDR3 contains 17 residues. The CDR3 DNA reads TGCGCCAGCAGCCAAGATTCGGCTAGCGCGGGGCCTTACGAGCAGTACTTC. As protein: CASSQDSASAGPYEQYF.

The chain is built from TRBV7-9 and TRBJ1-2, with D tentatively TRBD1 (5 bases). The CDR3 consists of 17 residues. Looked up from germline, CDR1 is SEHNR and CDR2 is FQNEAQ (reference sequence). With 5 bases removed from V and 1 base from J, the gap between germline ends came to 20 bases. The CDR3: CASSEPVTGPNNYGYTF. CDR3 sequence (DNA): TGTGCCAGCAGCGAACCTGTTACGGGGCCGAATAACTATGGCTACACCTTC.

The rearrangement uses TRBV27 and TRBJ2-4; D is uncertain. The end of the DNA aligns better with TRBJ2-7, so the J call may be wrong. Per the germline V gene, CDR1 is MNHEY and CDR2 is SMNVEV (reference sequence). This CDR3 is 14 amino acids long. The CDR3 DNA reads TGTGCCAGCAGTTTTCTACCCGGATCCTACGAGCAGTACTTC. Its protein is CASSFLPGSYEQYF.

The J gene is TRBJ2-2, the V gene TRBV6-2 or TRBV6-3; D perhaps matches TRBD2 (6 bases). The germline V and J ends were trimmed by 6 bases and 1 base, with 15 bases remaining between them. Looked up from germline, CDR1 is MNHEY and CDR2 is SVGEGT. This CDR3 spans 16 amino acids. The CDR3 bases are TGTGCCAGCAGACCCACTGGAGCGGGGAACACCGGGGAGCTGTTTTTT. This translates into CASRPTGAGNTGELFF.

This clonotype was picked up many times. V gene TRBV4-1 combines with J gene TRBJ2-5; TRBD2 is a possible D gene (6 bases). The CDR3 has 14 amino acids. Germline CDR1 and CDR2: MGHRA and YSYEKL. V was shortened by 8 bases and J by 1 base, with 14 bases between the two germline ends. CDR3 region: CASGGTVLQETQYF. For the CDR3, the DNA is TGCGCCAGCGGAGGGACGGTTCTCCAAGAGACCCAGTACTTC.

The chain links TRBV6-1 to TRBJ2-5; D gene unclear. Germline lookup yields CDR1 MNHNS and CDR2 SASEGT. Trimming cost V 5 bases and J 1 base, with 11 bases left between them. The CDR3 runs 14 residues. The CDR3 reads CASSIRRPQETQYF. In nucleotides, the CDR3 is TGTGCCAGCAGTATCCGACGACCCCAAGAGACCCAGTACTTC.

V is TRBV7-9 and J is TRBJ2-7; possibly TRBD2 for D (7 bases). CDR1 SEHNR and CDR2 FQNEAQ come from the germline V gene (reference sequence). Trimming cost V 2 bases and J 5 bases, with 16 bases left between them. The CDR3 has 15 amino acids. Written as DNA, the CDR3 is TGTGCCAGCAGCTTACTGGGAGGGGGGACGCACGAGCAGTACTTC. Translating gives CASSLLGGGTHEQYF.

The chain carries TRBV9 and TRBJ2-3; TRBD1 agrees at 11 bases. CDR1 is SGDLS and CDR2 is YYNGEE in the germline V gene. Unmatched junction bases numbered 1, after V lost 0 bases and J lost 1 base. This CDR3 comprises 16 residues. In nucleotides, the CDR3 is TGTGCCAGCAGCGTAGCGGACAGGGGGCGCACAGATACGCAGTATTTT. Translating gives CASSVADRGRTDTQYF.

The V call is TRBV30, the J call TRBJ2-7; no definite D call. Germline CDR1 GTSNPN, CDR2 SVGIG (reference sequence). This CDR3 contains 16 residues. V was shortened by 3 bases and J by 0 bases, with 18 bases between the two germline ends. In nucleotides, the CDR3 is TGTGCCTGGAGAAGTTCTCGGACGGTTAGCTCCTACGAGCAGTACTTC. It translates to CAWRSSRTVSSYEQYF.

The chain has TRBV2 and TRBJ1-1; D ambiguous. This CDR3 spans 16 amino acids. V shed 6 bases and J shed 2 bases, with 19 bases lying between them. Germline V lookup: CDR1 SNHLY, CDR2 FYNNEI. Here the CDR3 reads CASRNPGLMTNTEAFF. Here the CDR3 DNA reads TGTGCCAGCAGGAATCCGGGCCTCATGACCAACACTGAAGCTTTCTTT.

The rearrangement links TRBV4-1 to TRBJ1-1; D not resolved. This CDR3 has 16 residues. The V end was cut by 0 bases, the J end by 3 bases, with 14 bases between. CDR1 is MGHRA and CDR2 is YSYEKL in the germline V gene. CDR3 DNA: TGCGCCAGCAGCCAAGAAAAAGGGCGCGTTTACACTGAAGCTTTCTTT. Its translation is CASSQEKGRVYTEAFF.